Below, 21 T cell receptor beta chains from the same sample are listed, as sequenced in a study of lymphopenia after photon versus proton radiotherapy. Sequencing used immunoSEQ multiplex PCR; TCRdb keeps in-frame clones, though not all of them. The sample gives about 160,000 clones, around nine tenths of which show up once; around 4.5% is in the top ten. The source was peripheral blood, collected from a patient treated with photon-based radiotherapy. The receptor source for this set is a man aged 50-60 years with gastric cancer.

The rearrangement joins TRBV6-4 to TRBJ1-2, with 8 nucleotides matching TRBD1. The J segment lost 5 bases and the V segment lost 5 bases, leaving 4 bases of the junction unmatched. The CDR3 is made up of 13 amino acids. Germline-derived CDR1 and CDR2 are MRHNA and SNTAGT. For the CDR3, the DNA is TGTGCCAGCAGTCAAGACAGGGGATATGGCTACACCTTC. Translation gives CASSQDRGYGYTF.

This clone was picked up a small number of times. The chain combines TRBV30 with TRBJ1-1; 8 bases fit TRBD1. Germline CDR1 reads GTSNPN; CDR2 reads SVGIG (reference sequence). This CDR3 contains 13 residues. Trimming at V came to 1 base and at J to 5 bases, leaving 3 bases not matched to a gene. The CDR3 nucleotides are TGTGCCTGGAGTGGGACAGGGAAAACTGAAGCTTTCTTT. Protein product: CAWSGTGKTEAFF.

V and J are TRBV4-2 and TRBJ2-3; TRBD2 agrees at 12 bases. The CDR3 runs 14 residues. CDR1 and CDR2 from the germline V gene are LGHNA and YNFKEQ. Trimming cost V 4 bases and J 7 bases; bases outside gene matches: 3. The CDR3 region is CASSPSGRANTQYF. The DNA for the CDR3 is TGTGCCAGCAGCCCTAGCGGGAGGGCAAATACGCAGTATTTT.

DNA for the CDR3: TGCGCCAGCAGCCAAGAGGCGGGAGTAGAGACCCAGTACTTC. It codes for CASSQEAGVETQYF. The chain uses TRBV4-1 and TRBJ2-5; 7 positions match TRBD2. Germline V gene data show CDR1 as MGHRA and CDR2 as YSYEKL. The trim removed 0 bases at V and 4 bases at J, leaving 2 bases unmatched. The CDR3 spans 14 residues.

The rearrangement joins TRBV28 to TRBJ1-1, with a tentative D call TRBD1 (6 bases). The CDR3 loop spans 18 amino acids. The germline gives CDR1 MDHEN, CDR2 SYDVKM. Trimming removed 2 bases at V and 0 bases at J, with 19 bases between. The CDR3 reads CASSLPGAMVELNTEAFF. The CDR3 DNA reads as TGTGCCAGCAGTTTACCGGGGGCGATGGTGGAACTGAACACTGAAGCTTTCTTT.

CDR3 protein: CASSVSGSSSYNEQFF. DNA for the CDR3: TGTGCCAGCAGTGTGAGCGGGAGCAGCTCCTACAATGAGCAGTTCTTC. The chain uses TRBV27 and TRBJ2-1, with TRBD2 matching over 8 bases. Germline V CDR1 and CDR2: MNHEY, SMNVEV (reference sequence). The ends lost 5 bases at V and 0 bases at J; junction bases unmatched: 6. The CDR3 totals 16 residues.

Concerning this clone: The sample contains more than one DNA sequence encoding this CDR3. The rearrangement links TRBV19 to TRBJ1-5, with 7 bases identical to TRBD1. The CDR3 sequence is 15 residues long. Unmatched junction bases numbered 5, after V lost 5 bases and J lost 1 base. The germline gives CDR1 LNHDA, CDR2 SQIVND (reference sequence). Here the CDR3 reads CASSSQGVSNQPQHF. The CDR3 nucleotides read TGTGCCAGTAGTTCTCAGGGGGTAAGCAATCAGCCCCAGCATTTT.

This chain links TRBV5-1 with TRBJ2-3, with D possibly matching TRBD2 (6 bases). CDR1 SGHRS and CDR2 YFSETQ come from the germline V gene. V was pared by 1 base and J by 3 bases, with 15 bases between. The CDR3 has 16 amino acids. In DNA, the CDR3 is TGCGCCAGCAGCTTGCTACGGGAGTCGGATACAGATACGCAGTATTTT. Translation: CASSLLRESDTDTQYF.

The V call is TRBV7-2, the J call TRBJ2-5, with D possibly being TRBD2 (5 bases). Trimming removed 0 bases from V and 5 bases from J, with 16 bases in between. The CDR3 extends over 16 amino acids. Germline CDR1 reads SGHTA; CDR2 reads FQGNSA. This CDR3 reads CASSLAGSGGGETQYF. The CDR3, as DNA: TGTGCCAGCAGCTTAGCGGGCAGCGGAGGTGGGGAGACCCAGTACTTC.

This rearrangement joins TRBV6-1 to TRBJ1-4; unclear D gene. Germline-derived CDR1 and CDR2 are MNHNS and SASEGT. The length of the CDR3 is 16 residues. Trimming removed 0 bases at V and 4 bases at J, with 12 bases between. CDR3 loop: CASSEARGVINEKLFF. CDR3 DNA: TGTGCCAGCAGTGAAGCTCGTGGGGTCATTAATGAAAAACTGTTTTTT.

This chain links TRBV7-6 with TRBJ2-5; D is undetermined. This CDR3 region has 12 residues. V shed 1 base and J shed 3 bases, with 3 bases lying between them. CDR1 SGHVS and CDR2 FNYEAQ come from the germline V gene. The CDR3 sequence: CASSLDEETQYF. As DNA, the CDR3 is TGTGCCAGCAGCTTAGACGAAGAGACCCAGTACTTC.

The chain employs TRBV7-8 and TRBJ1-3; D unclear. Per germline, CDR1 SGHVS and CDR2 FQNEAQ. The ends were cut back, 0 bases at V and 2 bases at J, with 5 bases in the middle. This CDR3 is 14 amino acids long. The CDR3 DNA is TGTGCCAGCAGCTTAGCAGGGCCTGGAAACACCATATATTTT. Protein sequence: CASSLAGPGNTIYF.

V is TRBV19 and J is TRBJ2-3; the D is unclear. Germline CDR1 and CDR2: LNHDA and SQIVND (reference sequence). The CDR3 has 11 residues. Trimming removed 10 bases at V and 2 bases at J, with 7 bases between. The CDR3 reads CATQNTDTQYF. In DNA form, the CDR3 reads TGTGCCACCCAGAACACAGATACGCAGTATTTT.

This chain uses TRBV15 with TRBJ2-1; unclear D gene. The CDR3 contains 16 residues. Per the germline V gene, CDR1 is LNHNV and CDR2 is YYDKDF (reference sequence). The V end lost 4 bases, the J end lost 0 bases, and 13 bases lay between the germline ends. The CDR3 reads CATSTRRVSSYNEQFF. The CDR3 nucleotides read TGTGCCACCAGCACCCGAAGGGTCAGCTCCTACAATGAGCAGTTCTTC.

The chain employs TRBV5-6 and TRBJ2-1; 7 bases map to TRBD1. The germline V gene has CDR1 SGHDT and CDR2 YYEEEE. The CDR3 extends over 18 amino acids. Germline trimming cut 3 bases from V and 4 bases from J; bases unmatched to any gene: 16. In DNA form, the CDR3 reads TGTGCCAGCAGCTGGGGACAGCCCCCGTCGTACAAATACAATGAGCAGTTCTTC. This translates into CASSWGQPPSYKYNEQFF.

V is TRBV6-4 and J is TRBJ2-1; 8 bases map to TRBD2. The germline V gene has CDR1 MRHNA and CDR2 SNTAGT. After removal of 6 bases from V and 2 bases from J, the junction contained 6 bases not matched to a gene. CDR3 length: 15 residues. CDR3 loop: CASSREGFPYNEQFF. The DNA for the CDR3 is TGTGCCAGCAGCCGGGAGGGTTTCCCCTACAATGAGCAGTTCTTC.

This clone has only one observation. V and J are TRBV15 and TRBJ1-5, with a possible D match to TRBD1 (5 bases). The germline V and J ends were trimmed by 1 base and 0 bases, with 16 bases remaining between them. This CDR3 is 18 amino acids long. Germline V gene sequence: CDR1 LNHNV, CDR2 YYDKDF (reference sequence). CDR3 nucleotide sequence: TGTGCCACCAGCAGAGGTCAGGGACCATTCTATAGCAATCAGCCCCAGCATTTT. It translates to CATSRGQGPFYSNQPQHF. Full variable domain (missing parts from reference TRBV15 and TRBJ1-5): DAMVIQNPRYQVTQFGKPVTLSCSQTLNHNVMYWYQQKSSQAPKLLFHYYDKDFNNEADTPDNFQSRRPNTSFCFLDIRSPGLGDTAMYLCATSRGQGPFYSNQPQHFGDGTRLSIL.

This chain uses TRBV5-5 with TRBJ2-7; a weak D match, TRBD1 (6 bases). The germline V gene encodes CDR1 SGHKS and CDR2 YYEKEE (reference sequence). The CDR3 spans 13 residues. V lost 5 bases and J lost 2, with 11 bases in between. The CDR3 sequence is CASSWQGTYEQYF. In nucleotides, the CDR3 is TGTGCCAGCAGTTGGCAGGGGACCTACGAGCAGTACTTC. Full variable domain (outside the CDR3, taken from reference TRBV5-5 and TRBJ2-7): DAGVTQSPTHLIKTRGQQVTLRCSPISGHKSVSWYQQVLGQGPQFIFQYYEKEERGRGNFPDRFSARQFPNYSSELNVNALLLGDSALYLCASSWQGTYEQYFGPGTRLTVT.

CDR3: CASSSDRYEQYF. The DNA of the CDR3 is TGTGCCAGCAGCTCTGACCGCTACGAGCAGTACTTC. This rearrangement joins TRBV5-4 to TRBJ2-7; D remains ambiguous. This CDR3 region has 12 residues. The germline V gene has CDR1 SGHNT and CDR2 YYREEE (reference sequence). The germline V and J ends were trimmed by 3 bases and 3 bases, with 7 bases remaining between them.

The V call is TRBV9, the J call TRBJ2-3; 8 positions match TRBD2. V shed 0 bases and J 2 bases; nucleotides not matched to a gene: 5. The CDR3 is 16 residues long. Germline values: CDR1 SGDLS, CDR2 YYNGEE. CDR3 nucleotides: TGTGCCAGCAGCGTAGAGGGTAGCGGGATCACAGATACGCAGTATTTT. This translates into CASSVEGSGITDTQYF. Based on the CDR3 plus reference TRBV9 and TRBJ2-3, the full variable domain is DSGVTQTPKHLITATGQRVTLRCSPRSGDLSVYWYQQSLDQGLQFLIQYYNGEERAKGNILERFSAQQFPDLHSELNLSSLELGDSALYFCASSVEGSGITDTQYFGPGTRLTVL.

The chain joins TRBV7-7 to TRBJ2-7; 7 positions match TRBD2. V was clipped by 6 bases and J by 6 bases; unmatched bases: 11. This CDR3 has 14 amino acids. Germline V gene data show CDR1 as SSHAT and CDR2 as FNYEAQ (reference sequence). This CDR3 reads CASSSVSGGGEQYF. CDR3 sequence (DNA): TGTGCCAGCAGTTCCGTATCGGGAGGAGGCGAGCAGTACTTC.